The entry that follows covers one T cell receptor beta chain sequence. Its target is unknown. Sequencing was performed with immunoSEQ multiplex PCR; in TCRdb, only in-frame clones are kept and a portion is missing. The table has over a million clones, approximately 98% seen once. The sample comes from a study of shared clonotypes between healthy human individuals. General observations from the study: The authors sampled blood alone, and tissue repertoires likely differ.

The germline gives CDR1 MDHEN, CDR2 SYDVKM. The J segment lost 0 bases and the V segment lost 6 bases, leaving 6 bases of the junction unmatched. This CDR3 region has 15 residues. The source material was naive CD4+ T cells sorted from blood. Indicated subset: CD45RA+ positively selected. The TCR originated in a man aged 30 to 45 in good health. The chain uses TRBV28 and TRBJ2-7; 9 bases align to TRBD1. CDR3 sequence reads: CASSDDRGASYEQYF. CDR3 DNA sequence: TGTGCCAGCAGCGATGACAGGGGGGCCTCCTACGAGCAGTACTTC. Filled out from reference TRBV28 and TRBJ2-7, the complete variable domain reads DVKVTQSSRYLVKRTGEKVFLECVQDMDHENMFWYRQDPGLGLRLIYFSYDVKMKEKGDIPEGYSVSREKKERFSLILESASTNQTSMYLCASSDDRGASYEQYFGPGTRLTVT.